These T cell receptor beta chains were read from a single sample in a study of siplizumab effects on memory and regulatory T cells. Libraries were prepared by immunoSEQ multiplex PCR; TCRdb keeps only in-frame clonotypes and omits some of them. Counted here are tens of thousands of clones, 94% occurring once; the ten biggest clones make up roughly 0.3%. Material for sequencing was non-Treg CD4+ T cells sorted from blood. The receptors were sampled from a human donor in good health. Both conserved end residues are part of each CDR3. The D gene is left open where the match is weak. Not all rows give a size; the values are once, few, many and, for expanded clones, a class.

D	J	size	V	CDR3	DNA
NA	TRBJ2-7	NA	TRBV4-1	CASSQPTEKIEQYF	TGCGCCAGCAGCCAACCTACCGAGAAAATAGAGCAGTACTTC
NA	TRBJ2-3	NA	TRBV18	CASSPGVTDTQYF	TGTGCCAGCTCACCGGGGGTCACAGATACGCAGTATTTT
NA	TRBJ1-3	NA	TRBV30	CAWSVKVPTGNTIYF	TGTGCCTGGAGTGTTAAAGTACCTACGGGGAACACCATATATTTT
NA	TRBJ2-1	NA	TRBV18	CASSPGFGPYNEQFF	TGTGCCAGCTCACCGGGGTTTGGACCCTACAATGAGCAGTTCTTC
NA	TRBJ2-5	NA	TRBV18	CASSPGSGGETQYF	TGTGCCAGCTCACCGGGGTCCGGGGGAGAGACCCAGTACTTC
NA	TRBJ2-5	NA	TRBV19	CASSIQETQYF	TGTGCCAGTAGTATTCAAGAGACCCAGTACTTC
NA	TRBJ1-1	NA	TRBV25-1	CASSAPWGKGSTEAFF	TGTGCCAGCAGTGCCCCGTGGGGGAAGGGAAGCACTGAAGCTTTCTTT
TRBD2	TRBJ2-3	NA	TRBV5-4	CASSTGTNTDTQYF	TGTGCCAGCAGTACCGGGACTAACACAGATACGCAGTATTTT
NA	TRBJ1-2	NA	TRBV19	CASSISRDGYTF	TGTGCCAGTAGTATTAGCCGGGACGGCTACACCTTC
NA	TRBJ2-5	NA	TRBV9	CASSGNQETQYF	TGTGCCAGCAGCGGAAATCAAGAGACCCAGTACTTC
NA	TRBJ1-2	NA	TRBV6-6	CASSRRPYGYTF	TGTGCCAGCAGTCGTCGACCGTATGGCTACACCTTC
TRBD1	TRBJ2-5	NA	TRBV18	CASSQQGAGETQYF	TGTGCCAGCTCGCAGCAGGGGGCAGGGGAGACCCAGTACTTC
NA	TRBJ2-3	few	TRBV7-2	CASSLAGTGNTQYF	TGTGCCAGCAGCTTAGCGGGAACGGGGAATACGCAGTATTTT
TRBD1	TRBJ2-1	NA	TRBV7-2	CASSLVGTGSNEQFF	TGTGCCAGCAGCTTAGTCGGGACAGGGTCGAATGAGCAGTTCTTC
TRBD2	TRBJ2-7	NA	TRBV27	CASSRSGGYEQYF	TGTGCCAGCAGTCGGTCGGGAGGGTACGAGCAGTACTTC
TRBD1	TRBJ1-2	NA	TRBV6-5	CASTKTGGGGYTF	TGTGCCAGCACCAAAACAGGGGGCGGTGGCTACACCTTC
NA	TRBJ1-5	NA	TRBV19	CASSTAGGNQPQHF	TGTGCCAGTAGTACCGCCGGAGGCAATCAGCCCCAGCATTTT
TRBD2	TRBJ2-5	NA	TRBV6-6	CASSRQASGGQETQYF	TGTGCCAGCAGTCGCCAGGCTAGCGGGGGGCAAGAGACCCAGTACTTC
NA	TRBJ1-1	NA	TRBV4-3	CASSQGVWQGKTEAFF	TGCGCCAGCAGCCAAGGGGTATGGCAGGGGAAGACTGAAGCTTTCTTT
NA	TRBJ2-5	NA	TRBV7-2	CASSLPGLQETQYF	TGTGCCAGCAGCTTACCGGGATTGCAAGAGACCCAGTACTTC
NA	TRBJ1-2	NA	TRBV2	CASSEMGTANYGYTF	TGTGCCAGCAGTGAAATGGGGACGGCGAACTATGGCTACACCTTC
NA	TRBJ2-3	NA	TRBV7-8	CASRTDGGSTQYF	TGTGCCAGCAGGACTGACGGAGGATCTACGCAGTATTTT
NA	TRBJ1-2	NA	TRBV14	CASSPSANYGYTF	TGTGCCAGCAGCCCCAGCGCAAACTATGGCTACACCTTC
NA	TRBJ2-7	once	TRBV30	CAWSRGATYEQYF	TGTGCCTGGAGTCGCGGGGCCACCTACGAGCAGTACTTC
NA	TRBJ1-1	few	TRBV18	CASSPQGRGAEAFF	TGTGCCAGCTCACCACAGGGTAGGGGCGCTGAAGCTTTCTTT
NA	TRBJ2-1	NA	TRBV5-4	CASSLANLDYNEQFF	TGTGCCAGCAGCTTGGCCAATTTAGATTACAATGAGCAGTTCTTC
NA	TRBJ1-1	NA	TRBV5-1	CASSLSRPDTEAFF	TGCGCCAGCAGCTTGTCCAGACCGGACACTGAAGCTTTCTTT
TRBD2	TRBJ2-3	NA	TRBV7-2	CASSSNLRDYHTDTQYF	TGTGCCAGCAGCTCCAATCTCCGGGACTACCACACAGATACGCAGTATTTT
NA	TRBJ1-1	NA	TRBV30	CAWSVLFAGPEAFF	TGTGCCTGGAGTGTACTTTTCGCAGGGCCTGAAGCTTTCTTT
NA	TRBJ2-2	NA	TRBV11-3	CASSLDIGNTGELFF	TGTGCCAGCAGCTTAGATATTGGGAACACCGGGGAGCTGTTTTTT
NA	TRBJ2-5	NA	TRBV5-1	CASSLARTEETQYF	TGCGCCAGCAGCTTGGCGAGGACAGAAGAGACCCAGTACTTC
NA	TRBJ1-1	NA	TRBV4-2	CASSQGGRGTEAFF	TGTGCCAGCAGCCAAGGAGGAAGGGGCACTGAAGCTTTCTTT
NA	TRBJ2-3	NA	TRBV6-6	CASSYSPSGTDTQYF	TGTGCCAGCAGTTACTCCCCTAGCGGCACAGATACGCAGTATTTT
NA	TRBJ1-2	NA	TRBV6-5	CASSYSRVTYGYTF	TGTGCCAGCAGTTACTCCAGGGTTACCTATGGCTACACCTTC
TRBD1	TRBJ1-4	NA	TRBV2	CASSLDRVVEKLFF	TGTGCCAGCAGTCTGGACAGGGTCGTTGAAAAACTGTTTTTT
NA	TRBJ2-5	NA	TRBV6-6	CASSSRAGRETQYF	TGTGCCAGCAGTTCCCGAGCGGGTAGGGAGACCCAGTACTTC
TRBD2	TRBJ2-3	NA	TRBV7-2	CASRAGGGRQDTQYF	TGTGCCAGCAGGGCCGGGGGGGGCCGTCAAGATACGCAGTATTTT
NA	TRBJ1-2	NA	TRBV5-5	CASSAFGGPSLSGYTF	TGTGCCAGCAGCGCCTTCGGAGGGCCCTCTTTGAGTGGCTACACCTTC
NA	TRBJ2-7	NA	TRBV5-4	CASSLVGSTHYEQYF	TGTGCCAGCAGCTTGGTGGGTTCAACTCACTACGAGCAGTACTTC
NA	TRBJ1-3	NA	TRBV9	CASSATYAGNTIYF	TGTGCCAGCAGCGCCACCTATGCTGGAAACACCATATATTTT
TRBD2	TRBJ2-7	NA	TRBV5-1	CASSLGGSPPYEQYF	TGCGCCAGCAGCTTGGGCGGGAGCCCCCCCTACGAGCAGTACTTC
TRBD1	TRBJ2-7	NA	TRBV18	CASSPLGGTGSGEQYF	TGTGCCAGCTCACCCCTGGGGGGGACAGGGTCAGGAGAGCAGTACTTC
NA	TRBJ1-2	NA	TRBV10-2	CASSEMSLRANYGYTF	TGCGCCAGCAGTGAGATGAGTCTAAGAGCTAACTATGGCTACACCTTC
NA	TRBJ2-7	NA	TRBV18	CASSPGYEQYF	TGTGCCAGCTCGCCAGGCTACGAGCAGTACTTC
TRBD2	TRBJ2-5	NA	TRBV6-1	CASRGLATQETQYF	TGTGCCAGCAGGGGACTAGCTACACAAGAGACCCAGTACTTC
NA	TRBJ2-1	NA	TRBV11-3	CASRPGTNEQFF	TGTGCCAGCAGGCCCGGAACTAATGAGCAGTTCTTC
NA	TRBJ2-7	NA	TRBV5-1	CASSWDTGTEQYF	TGCGCCAGCAGCTGGGATACAGGAACCGAGCAGTACTTC
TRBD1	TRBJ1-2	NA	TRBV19	CASSRGDRTRYGYTF	TGTGCCAGTAGTCGGGGGGACAGGACCCGCTATGGCTACACCTTC
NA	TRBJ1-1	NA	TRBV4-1	CASSQGLSYRNTEAFF	TGCGCCAGCAGCCAAGGCTTGAGTTATCGGAACACTGAAGCTTTCTTT
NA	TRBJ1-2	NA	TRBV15	CATSRDRRGYTF	TGTGCCACCAGCAGAGATCGGCGTGGCTACACCTTC
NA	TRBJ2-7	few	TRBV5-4	CASSRQGGTYEQYF	TGTGCCAGCAGCAGGCAAGGGGGGACCTACGAGCAGTACTTC
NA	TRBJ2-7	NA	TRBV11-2	CASSPDKSEQYF	TGTGCCAGCAGCCCCGACAAAAGCGAGCAGTACTTC
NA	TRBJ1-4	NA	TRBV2	CASSTRGAGATNEKLFF	TGTGCCAGCAGTACAAGGGGGGCAGGCGCAACTAATGAAAAACTGTTTTTT
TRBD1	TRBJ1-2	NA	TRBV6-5	CASNKGQGYGYTF	TGTGCCAGCAATAAGGGACAGGGCTATGGCTACACCTTC